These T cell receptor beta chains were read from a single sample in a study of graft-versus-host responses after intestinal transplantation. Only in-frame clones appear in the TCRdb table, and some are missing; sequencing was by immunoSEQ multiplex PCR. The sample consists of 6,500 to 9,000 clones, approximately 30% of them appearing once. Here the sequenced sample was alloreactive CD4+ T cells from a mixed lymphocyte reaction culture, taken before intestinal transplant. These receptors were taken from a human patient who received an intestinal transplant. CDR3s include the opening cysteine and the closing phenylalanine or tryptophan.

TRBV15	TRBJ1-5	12	CATSREAQPQHF
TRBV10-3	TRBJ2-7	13	CAISDHGGNEQYF
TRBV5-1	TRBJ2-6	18	CASSLRQSPISGANVLTF
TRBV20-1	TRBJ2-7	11	CSAPTGPEQYF
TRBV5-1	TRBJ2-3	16	CASSLGGGRDTDTQYF
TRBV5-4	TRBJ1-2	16	CASSPGGRGQGYGYTF
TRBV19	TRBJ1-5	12	CASTGSNQPQHF
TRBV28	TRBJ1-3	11	CASAYGNTIYF
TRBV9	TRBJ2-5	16	CASSVAMSSSQETQYF
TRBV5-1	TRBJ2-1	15	CASSLDWGSYNEQFF
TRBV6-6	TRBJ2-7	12	CASRGTAYEQYF
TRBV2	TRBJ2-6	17	CASRRKRSYSGANVLTF
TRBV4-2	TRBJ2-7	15	CASSQAGYSSYEQYF
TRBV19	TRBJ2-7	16	CASSIRPAQGIYEQYF
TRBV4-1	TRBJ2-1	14	CASSHSGSYNEQFF
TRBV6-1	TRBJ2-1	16	CASSAHGGRSNNEQFF
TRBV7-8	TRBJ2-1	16	CASSPRRLSSYNEQFF
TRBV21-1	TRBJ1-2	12	CASRGQGFGYTF
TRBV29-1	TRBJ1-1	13	CSVETGGKAEAFF
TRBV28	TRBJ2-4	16	CASSWGIRGQENIQYF
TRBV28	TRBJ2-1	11	CASKRIDEQFF
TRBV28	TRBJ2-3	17	CASSLQRGALLRDTQYF
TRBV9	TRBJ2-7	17	CASSVDPGTGLIYEQYF
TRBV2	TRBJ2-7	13	CASTLAGVYEQYF